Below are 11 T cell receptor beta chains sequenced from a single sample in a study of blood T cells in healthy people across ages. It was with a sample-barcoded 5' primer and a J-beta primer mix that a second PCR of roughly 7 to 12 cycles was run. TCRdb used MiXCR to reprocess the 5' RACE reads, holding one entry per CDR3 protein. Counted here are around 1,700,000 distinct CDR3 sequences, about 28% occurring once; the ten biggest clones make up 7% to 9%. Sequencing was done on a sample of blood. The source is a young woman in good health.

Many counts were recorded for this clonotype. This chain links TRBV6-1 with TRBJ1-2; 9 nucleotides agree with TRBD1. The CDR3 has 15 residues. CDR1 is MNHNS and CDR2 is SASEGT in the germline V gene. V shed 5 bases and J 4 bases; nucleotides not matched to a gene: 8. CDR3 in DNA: TGTGCCAGCAGTACCCCGGACAGGGGAATCTATGGCTACACCTTC. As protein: CASSTPDRGIYGYTF.

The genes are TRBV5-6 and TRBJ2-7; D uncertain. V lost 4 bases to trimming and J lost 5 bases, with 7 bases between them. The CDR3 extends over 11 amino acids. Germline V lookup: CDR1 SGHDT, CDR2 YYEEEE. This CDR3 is CASSRHDEQYF. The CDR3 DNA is TGTGCCAGCAGCAGGCACGACGAGCAGTACTTC.

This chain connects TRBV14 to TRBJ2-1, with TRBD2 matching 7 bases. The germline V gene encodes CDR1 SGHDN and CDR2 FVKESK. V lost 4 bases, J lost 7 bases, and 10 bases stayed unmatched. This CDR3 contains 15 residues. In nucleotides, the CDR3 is TGTGCCAGCAGCCCCTTTCTTGGGGGGGGGAATGAGCAGTTCTTC. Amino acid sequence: CASSPFLGGGNEQFF.

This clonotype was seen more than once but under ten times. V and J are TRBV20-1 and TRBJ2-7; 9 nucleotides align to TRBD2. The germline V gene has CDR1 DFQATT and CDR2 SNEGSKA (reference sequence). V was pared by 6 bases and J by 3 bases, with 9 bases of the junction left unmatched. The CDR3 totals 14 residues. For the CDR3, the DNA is TGCAGTGCCCGAGGGCTAGCGGGACACTACGAGCAGTACTTC. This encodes CSARGLAGHYEQYF.

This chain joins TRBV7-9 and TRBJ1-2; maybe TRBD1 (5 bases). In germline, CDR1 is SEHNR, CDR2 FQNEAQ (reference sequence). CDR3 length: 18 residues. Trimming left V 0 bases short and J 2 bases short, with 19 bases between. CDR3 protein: CASSLAGWNEGPNYGYTF. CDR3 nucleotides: TGTGCCAGCAGCTTAGCAGGTTGGAATGAGGGACCAAACTATGGCTACACCTTC.

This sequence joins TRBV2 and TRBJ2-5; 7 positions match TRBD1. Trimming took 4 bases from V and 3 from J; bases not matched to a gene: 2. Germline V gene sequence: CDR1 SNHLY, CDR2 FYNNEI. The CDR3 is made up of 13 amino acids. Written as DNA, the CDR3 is TGTGCCAGCAGTGGTGGACAGGAAGAGACCCAGTACTTC. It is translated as CASSGGQEETQYF.

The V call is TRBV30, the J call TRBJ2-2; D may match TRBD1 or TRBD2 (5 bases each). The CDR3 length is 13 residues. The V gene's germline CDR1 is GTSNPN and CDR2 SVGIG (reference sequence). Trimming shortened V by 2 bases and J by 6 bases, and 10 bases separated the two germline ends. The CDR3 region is CAWSPMGAGELFF. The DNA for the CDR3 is TGTGCCTGGAGTCCGATGGGGGCCGGGGAGCTGTTTTTT.

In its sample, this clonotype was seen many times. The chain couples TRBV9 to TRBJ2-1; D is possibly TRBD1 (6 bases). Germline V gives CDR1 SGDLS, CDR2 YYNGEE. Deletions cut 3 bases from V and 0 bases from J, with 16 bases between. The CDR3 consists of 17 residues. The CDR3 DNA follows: TGTGCCAGCAGCGCAACCACAGGGAATCCCTCCTACAATGAGCAGTTCTTC. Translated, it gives CASSATTGNPSYNEQFF.

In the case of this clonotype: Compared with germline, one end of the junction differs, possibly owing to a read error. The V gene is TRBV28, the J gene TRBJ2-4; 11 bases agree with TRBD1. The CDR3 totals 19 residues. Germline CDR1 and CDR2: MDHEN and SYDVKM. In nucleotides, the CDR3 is TGTGCCAGCAACCAAAAGGCGCGGACAGGGGGCGAGGCCAACAACATTCAGTACTTC. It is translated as CASNQKARTGGEANNIQYF.

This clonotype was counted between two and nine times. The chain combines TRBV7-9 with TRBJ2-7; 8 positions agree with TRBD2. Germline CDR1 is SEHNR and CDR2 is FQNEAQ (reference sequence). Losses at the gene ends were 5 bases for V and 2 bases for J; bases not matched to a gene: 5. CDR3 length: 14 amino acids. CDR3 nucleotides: TGTGCCAGCAGCCATGGACTAGCAACCTACGAGCAGTACTTC. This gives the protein CASSHGLATYEQYF.

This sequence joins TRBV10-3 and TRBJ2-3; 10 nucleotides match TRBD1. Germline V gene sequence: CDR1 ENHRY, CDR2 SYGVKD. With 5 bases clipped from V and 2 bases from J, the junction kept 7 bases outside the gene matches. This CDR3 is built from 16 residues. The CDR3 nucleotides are TGTGCCATCAGTTCATCCGGGACAGGGGTCACAGATACGCAGTATTTT. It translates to CAISSSGTGVTDTQYF.